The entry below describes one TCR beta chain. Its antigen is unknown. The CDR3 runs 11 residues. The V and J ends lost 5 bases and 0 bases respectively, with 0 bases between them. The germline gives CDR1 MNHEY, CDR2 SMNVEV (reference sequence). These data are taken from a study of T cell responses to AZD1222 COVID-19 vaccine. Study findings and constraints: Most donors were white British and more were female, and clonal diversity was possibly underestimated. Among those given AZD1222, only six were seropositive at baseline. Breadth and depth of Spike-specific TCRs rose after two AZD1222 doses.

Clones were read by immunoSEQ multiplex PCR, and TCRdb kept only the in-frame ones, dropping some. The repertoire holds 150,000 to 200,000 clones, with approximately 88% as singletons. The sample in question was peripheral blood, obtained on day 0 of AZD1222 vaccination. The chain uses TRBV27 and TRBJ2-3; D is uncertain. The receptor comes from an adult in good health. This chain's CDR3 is CASSSTDTQYF. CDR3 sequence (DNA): TGTGCCAGCAGTAGCACAGATACGCAGTATTTT.